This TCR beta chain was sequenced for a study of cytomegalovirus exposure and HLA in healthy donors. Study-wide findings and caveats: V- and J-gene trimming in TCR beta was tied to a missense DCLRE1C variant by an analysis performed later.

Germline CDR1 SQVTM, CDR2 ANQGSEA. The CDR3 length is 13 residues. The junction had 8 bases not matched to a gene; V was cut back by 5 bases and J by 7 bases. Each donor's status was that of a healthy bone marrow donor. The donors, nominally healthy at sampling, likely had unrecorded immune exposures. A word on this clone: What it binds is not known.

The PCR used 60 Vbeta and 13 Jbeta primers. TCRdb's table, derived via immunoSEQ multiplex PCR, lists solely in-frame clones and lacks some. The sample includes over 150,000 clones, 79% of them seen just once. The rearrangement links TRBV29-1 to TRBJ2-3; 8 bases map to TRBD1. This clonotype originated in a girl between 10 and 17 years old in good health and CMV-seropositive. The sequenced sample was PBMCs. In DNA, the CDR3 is TGCAGCGTTCTGACAGGGGCGGGAAATACGCAGTATTTT. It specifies CSVLTGAGNTQYF.